These 4 T cell receptor beta chains were all obtained from the same sample, sequenced in a study of blood T cell repertoires in COVID-19. Measured with immunoSEQ multiplex PCR; TCRdb has only the in-frame clones, and not every one. The table shows roughly 120,000 clones, with around 90% occurring only once. Sequencing used peripheral blood. These receptors were collected from a man between 60 and 75 years old with COVID-19, enrolled during active disease.

This clone was seen once. V gene TRBV18 combines with J gene TRBJ2-3; 7 nucleotides align to TRBD1. V lost 0 bases to trimming and J lost 0 bases; unmatched junction nucleotides: 6. Germline V gives CDR1 KGHSH, CDR2 LQKENI. The CDR3 loop spans 17 amino acids. The CDR3 protein is CASSPPTGQTSTDTQYF. CDR3 nucleotides: TGTGCCAGCTCACCACCAACGGGACAGACTAGCACAGATACGCAGTATTTT.

V usage is TRBV5-4 and J usage is TRBJ1-1; no clear D. The CDR3 runs 13 residues. CDR1 and CDR2 (germline): SGHNT, YYREEE (reference sequence). The V end was cut by 0 bases, the J end by 8 bases, with 11 bases between. The CDR3 DNA sequence: TGTGCCAGCAGCTTGGAGGGTCGGGAAGAAGCTTTCTTT. Translated: CASSLEGREEAFF.

The chain is built from TRBV11-3 and TRBJ2-5; D is perhaps TRBD2 (6 bases). This CDR3 comprises 13 residues. Germline V gene data show CDR1 as SGHNT and CDR2 as YENEEA. Trimming took 1 base from V and 7 from J, leaving 10 bases between them. The CDR3 nucleotides are TGTGCCAGCAGCTTAGCGGGAGAGTTGACCCAGTACTTC. Amino acids: CASSLAGELTQYF.

J is TRBJ2-7 and V is TRBV12-3 or TRBV12-4; D is perhaps TRBD1 (5 bases). The germline V and J ends were trimmed by 4 bases and 2 bases, with 9 bases remaining between them. CDR3 size: 13 residues. The CDR3 loop reads CASSSPDTYEQYF. CDR3 nucleotide sequence: TGTGCCAGCAGTTCCCCGGACACCTACGAGCAGTACTTC.